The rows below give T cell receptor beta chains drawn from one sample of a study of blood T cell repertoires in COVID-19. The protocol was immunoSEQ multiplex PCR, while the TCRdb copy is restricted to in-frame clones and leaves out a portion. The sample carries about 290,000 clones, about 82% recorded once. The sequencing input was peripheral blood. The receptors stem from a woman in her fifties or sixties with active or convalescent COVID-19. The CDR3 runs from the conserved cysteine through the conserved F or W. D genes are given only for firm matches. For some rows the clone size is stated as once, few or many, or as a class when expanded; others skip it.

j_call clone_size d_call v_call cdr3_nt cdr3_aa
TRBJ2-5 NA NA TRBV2 TGTGCCAGCAGTGAAGCGCTTCGTGGGCCGAGGGACTTC CASSEALRGPRDF
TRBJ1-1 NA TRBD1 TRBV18 TGTGCCAGCTCACCGGACAGGGCCACTGAAGCTTTCTTT CASSPDRATEAFF
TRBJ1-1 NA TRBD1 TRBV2 TGTGCCAGCACCCCGGACAGGGGGCGCTTCAGTGAAGCTTTCTTT CASTPDRGRFSEAFF
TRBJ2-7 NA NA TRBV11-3 TGTGCCAGCAGGCTAGCTCGGTGGGTCTACGAGCAGTACTTC CASRLARWVYEQYF
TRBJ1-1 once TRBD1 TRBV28 TGTGCCAGCAGTCCCCGGACAGGGAACACTGAAGCTTTCTTT CASSPRTGNTEAFF
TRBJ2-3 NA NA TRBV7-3 TGTGCCAGCAGCCAGCCCGGGTCGGATACGCAGTATTTT CASSQPGSDTQYF
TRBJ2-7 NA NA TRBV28 TGTGCCAGCAGTTTATTCCGGGAGAAGTTTTACGAGCAGTACTTC CASSLFREKFYEQYF
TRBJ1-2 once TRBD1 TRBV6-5 TGTGCCAGCATGACAGGGGCCCTTATAGGCTATGGCTACACCTTC CASMTGALIGYGYTF
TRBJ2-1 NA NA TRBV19 TGTGCCAGTAGTTTCAGACAGGCTCGGGAGCAGTTCTTC CASSFRQAREQFF
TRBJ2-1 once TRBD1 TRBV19 TGTGCCAGTAGTAACAGGGACAGGGGCTTCTACAATGAGCAGTTCTTC CASSNRDRGFYNEQFF
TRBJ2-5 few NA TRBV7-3 TGTGCCAGCAGCTTAACCGACCAAGAGACCCAGTACTTC CASSLTDQETQYF
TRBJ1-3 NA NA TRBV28 TGTGCCAGCAGTTTATTTTTGGGCAGAATAAACACCATATATTTT CASSLFLGRINTIYF
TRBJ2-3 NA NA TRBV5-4 TGTGCCAGCAGCATGCGGGGCACAGATACGCAGTATTTT CASSMRGTDTQYF
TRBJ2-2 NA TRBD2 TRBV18 TGTGCCAGCTCACCCCGAACTAGCGGGGGAAACACCGGGGAGCTGTTTTTT CASSPRTSGGNTGELFF
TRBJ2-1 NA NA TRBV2 TGTGCCAGCCTTTTCGGGACTGTGAGCGAGCAGTTCTTC CASLFGTVSEQFF
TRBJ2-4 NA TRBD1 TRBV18 TGTGCCAGCTCACCAATAACAAGGGGGCGAAAAAACATTCAGTACTTC CASSPITRGRKNIQYF
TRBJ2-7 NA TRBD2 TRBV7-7 TGTGCTAGCAGCAAGACTAGCGGGAATCTTGGAGAGCAGTACTTC CASSKTSGNLGEQYF
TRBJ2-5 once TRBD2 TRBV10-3 TGTGCCATCAGTGCGAGCGGCGGGAGGGACCGTGAGACCCAGTACTTC CAISASGGRDRETQYF
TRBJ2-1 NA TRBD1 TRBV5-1 TGCGCCAGCAGCTGGGGACAGGGGAGCTCCTACAATGAGCAGTTCTTC CASSWGQGSSYNEQFF
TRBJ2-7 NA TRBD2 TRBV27 TGTGCCAGCAGTTTTTCAGCGGGAGGCCCCACCTACGAGCAGTACTTC CASSFSAGGPTYEQYF
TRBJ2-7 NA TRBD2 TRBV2 TGTGCCAGCAGTGAGCCGGCTAGCGGGAGGACCTACGAGCAGTACTTC CASSEPASGRTYEQYF
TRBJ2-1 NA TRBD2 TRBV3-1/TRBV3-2 TGTGCCAGCAGCCTATCCGGGACTAGCGGGACGGGGGAGCAGTTCTTC CASSLSGTSGTGEQFF
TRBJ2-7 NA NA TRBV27 TGTGCCAGCAGTTTAAGCGCAGGGGGAGGCTACGAGCAGTACTTC CASSLSAGGGYEQYF
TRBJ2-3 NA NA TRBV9 TGTGCCAGCTCAAACCAAGGGGTAGTCACAGATACGCAGTATTTT CASSNQGVVTDTQYF
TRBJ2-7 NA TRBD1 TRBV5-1 TGCGCCAGCAGCTTAGGACAGGGGGCGAACGAGCAGTACTTC CASSLGQGANEQYF
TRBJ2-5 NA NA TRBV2 TGTGCCAGCAGGGGGGGAGTGGGAGAGACCCAGTACTTC CASRGGVGETQYF
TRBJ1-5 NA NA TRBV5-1 TGCGCCAGCAGCCCGGGACTTCAGGGTGACGATCAGCCCCAGCATTTT CASSPGLQGDDQPQHF
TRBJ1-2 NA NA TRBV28 TGTGCCAGCAGTTTATCCGTCCCTGGCTACACCTTC CASSLSVPGYTF
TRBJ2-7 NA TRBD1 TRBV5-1 TGCGCCAGCAGCTCCGGGACAGGACGCTACGAGCAGTACTTC CASSSGTGRYEQYF
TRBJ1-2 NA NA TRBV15 TGTGCCACCAGCAGAGCCGCAGTTAATGGCTACACCTTC CATSRAAVNGYTF